The 17 T cell receptor beta chains below come from one sample, sequenced in a study of blood T cell repertoires in COVID-19. Libraries were prepared by immunoSEQ multiplex PCR; TCRdb keeps only in-frame clonotypes and omits some of them. The sample lists about 300,000 clones; about 91% were seen once. Sequencing was performed on peripheral blood. All receptors come from a woman in her twenties or thirties with COVID-19, enrolled during active disease.

This rearrangement joins TRBV19 to TRBJ1-1; tentative D call: TRBD1 (6 bases). Germline V gene sequence: CDR1 LNHDA, CDR2 SQIVND (reference sequence). The V and J ends lost 8 bases and 6 bases respectively, with 19 bases between them. CDR3 length: 14 residues. The CDR3 here is CASQESLGAPEAFF. In DNA form, the CDR3 reads TGTGCCAGTCAAGAGAGTCTGGGGGCCCCTGAAGCTTTCTTT.

The chain combines TRBV10-3 with TRBJ1-5, with a possible D match to TRBD1 (6 bases). The V and J ends lost 2 bases and 4 bases respectively, with 15 bases between them. The CDR3 is 16 residues long. From germline, CDR1 is ENHRY and CDR2 SYGVKD. The CDR3 here is CAISERQGGGNQPQHF. CDR3 nucleotides: TGTGCCATCAGTGAGAGGCAGGGAGGGGGTAATCAGCCCCAGCATTTT.

This rearrangement joins TRBV7-2 to TRBJ2-1; maybe TRBD2 (6 bases). Trimming shortened V by 3 bases and J by 6 bases, and 12 bases separated the two germline ends. The germline V gene encodes CDR1 SGHTA and CDR2 FQGNSA. The CDR3 is 14 amino acids. CDR3 DNA: TGTGCCAGCAGCTTTGGGGGGAGCCGCAATGAGCAGTTCTTC. Protein: CASSFGGSRNEQFF.

The rearrangement joins TRBV19 to TRBJ2-1, with TRBD1 identical over 9 bases. V shed 3 bases, J shed 5 bases, and the junction held 5 bases outside the gene matches. Germline CDR1 is LNHDA and CDR2 is SQIVND (reference sequence). This CDR3 region has 15 residues. CDR3 residues: CASSMDRGQNNEQFF. CDR3 nucleotide sequence: TGTGCCAGTAGTATGGACAGGGGACAGAACAATGAGCAGTTCTTC.

This clone was recorded only once. CDR3 residues: CSARGQGDEQFF. In DNA, the CDR3 is TGCAGCGCAAGGGGACAGGGGGATGAGCAGTTCTTC. The rearrangement links TRBV29-1 to TRBJ2-1; 11 bases fit TRBD1. The CDR3 runs to 12 residues. J was trimmed by 8 bases and V by 7 bases; bases with no gene match: 4. Germline CDR1 and CDR2: SQVTM and ANQGSEA.

This sequence joins TRBV24-1 and TRBJ1-1; TRBD1 aligns across 9 bases. Per germline, CDR1 KGHDR and CDR2 SFDVKD. J lost 5 bases, V lost 4 bases, and 7 bases had no gene match. The CDR3 has 15 amino acids. CDR3 coding DNA: TGTGCCACCAGTGAGGGACAGGGAAGAAAAACTGAAGCTTTCTTT. It is translated as CATSEGQGRKTEAFF.

J is TRBJ2-1 and V is TRBV29-1, with TRBD2 matching over 9 bases. CDR1 and CDR2 (germline): SQVTM, ANQGSEA. Germline trimming cut 7 bases from V and 7 bases from J; bases unmatched to any gene: 23. The CDR3 runs 18 residues. The CDR3 loop is CSARGLGTLAGAGNEQFF. The CDR3 DNA reads TGCAGCGCGCGGGGTTTGGGGACCTTAGCGGGGGCGGGAAATGAGCAGTTCTTC.

The chain combines TRBV29-1 with TRBJ1-3; D unresolved. V was trimmed by 4 bases and J by 0 bases, leaving 7 bases between them. Germline V gives CDR1 SQVTM, CDR2 ANQGSEA. The CDR3 extends over 13 amino acids. The CDR3: CSVAPGSGNTIYF. The CDR3 DNA follows: TGCAGCGTTGCCCCGGGCTCTGGAAACACCATATATTTT. Full variable domain (missing parts from reference TRBV29-1 and TRBJ1-3): SAVISQKPSRDICQRGTSLTIQCQVDSQVTMMFWYRQQPGQSLTLIATANQGSEATYESGFVIDKFPISRPNLTFSTLTVSNMSPEDSSIYLCSVAPGSGNTIYFGEGSWLTVV.

The chain couples TRBV5-1 to TRBJ1-2; D is possibly TRBD1 (5 bases). Trimming stripped 2 bases from V and 2 bases from J, with 10 bases between. Per the germline V gene, CDR1 is SGHRS and CDR2 is YFSETQ. The CDR3 is 14 amino acids. CDR3 sequence: CASSFRVGNYGYTF. The CDR3 DNA follows: TGCGCCAGCAGCTTCAGGGTTGGGAACTATGGCTACACCTTC.

The V gene is TRBV2, the J gene TRBJ1-4; 7 nucleotides match TRBD1. This CDR3 contains 17 residues. Unmatched junction bases numbered 13, after V lost 4 bases and J lost 5 bases. The germline gives CDR1 SNHLY, CDR2 FYNNEI. CDR3 nucleotide sequence: TGTGCCAGCAGTGTTTCCACTGACAGGGAAGAAAATGAAAAACTGTTTTTT. The encoded protein is CASSVSTDREENEKLFF.

V gene TRBV7-6 combines with J gene TRBJ1-5, with D perhaps matching TRBD1 (5 bases). The CDR3 length is 14 residues. Germline-derived CDR1 and CDR2 are SGHVS and FNYEAQ. Between the trimmed V and J ends, which lost 4 bases and 6 bases, there was a span of 13 bases. Here the CDR3 reads CASSSLVGGQPQHF. CDR3 DNA sequence: TGTGCCAGCAGCTCCCTCGTGGGGGGTCAGCCCCAGCATTTT.

This chain uses TRBV7-2 with TRBJ2-7; 9 nucleotides match TRBD1. Germline trimming cut 5 bases from V and 5 bases from J; bases unmatched to any gene: 4. CDR1 and CDR2 from the germline V gene are SGHTA and FQGNSA. The CDR3 loop spans 13 amino acids. CDR3: CASSPRTGDEQYF. The CDR3 DNA is TGTGCCAGCAGCCCACGGACAGGGGACGAGCAGTACTTC.

The CDR3 bases are TGTGCCAGCAGTTTCGGGATTACTCAGCCCCAGCATTTT. It translates to CASSFGITQPQHF. The chain joins TRBV27 to TRBJ1-5; no clear D gene. The CDR3 is made up of 13 amino acids. From germline, CDR1 is MNHEY and CDR2 SMNVEV (reference sequence). The V gene lost 3 bases and the J gene lost 6 bases, with 9 bases spanning the gap.

This chain links TRBV9 with TRBJ2-5; D is unclear. Germline V gene sequence: CDR1 SGDLS, CDR2 YYNGEE. Deletions cut 0 bases from V and 5 bases from J, with 14 bases between. The CDR3 sequence is 15 residues long. This chain's CDR3 is CASSVVTGLQETQYF. As DNA, the CDR3 is TGTGCCAGCAGCGTAGTTACGGGTCTCCAGGAGACCCAGTACTTC.

J is TRBJ1-5 and V is TRBV19; 8 nucleotides align to TRBD1. Trimming took 4 bases from V and 3 from J; bases not matched to a gene: 8. The germline V gene has CDR1 LNHDA and CDR2 SQIVND (reference sequence). The CDR3 runs 16 residues. The CDR3 loop reads CASSTQGGQVNQPQHF. The CDR3 coding sequence is TGTGCCAGTAGTACCCAGGGGGGACAGGTCAATCAGCCCCAGCATTTT.

The rearrangement links TRBV10-3 to TRBJ1-3, with D possibly being TRBD1 (5 bases). Trimming took off 8 bases at V and 4 bases at J, with 12 bases between the two ends. This CDR3 is 13 amino acids long. Germline assignment: CDR1 ENHRY and CDR2 SYGVKD. CDR3 coding DNA: TGTGCCATCTTGGGCAGGGCCGGAAACACCATATATTTT. It yields the protein CAILGRAGNTIYF.

The rearrangement uses TRBV27 and TRBJ2-3; D might be TRBD2 (6 bases). The CDR3 covers 12 residues. The germline V and J ends were trimmed by 7 bases and 6 bases, with 11 bases remaining between them. CDR1 MNHEY and CDR2 SMNVEV come from the germline V gene (reference sequence). The CDR3 region is CASMGTVDTQYF. In DNA, the CDR3 is TGTGCCAGCATGGGGACTGTGGATACGCAGTATTTT.